This T cell receptor (beta chain) was recorded in a study of cytomegalovirus exposure and HLA in healthy donors. Turning to the study itself: Prior work identified around 110 million unique TCR beta sequences in some 200 million T cells. Study results and caveats: Using the classifier, cytomegalovirus status was reportedly diagnosed with high specificity and sensitivity. Analyses of presence and absence presupposed an approximately uniform sequencing depth across donors.

Among the donors, all were healthy bone marrow donors. Worth noting for this clone: Its cognate antigen is unknown.

13 Jbeta primers and 60 Vbeta primers were used for the PCR. The repertoire was sequenced with immunoSEQ multiplex PCR; TCRdb's copy has only in-frame clones and lacks some. The data hold fewer than 200,000 clones, with more than 70% observed a single time. The sequencing sample was made of PBMCs. The clonotype comes from a male donor in good health and CMV-seronegative.

CDR3 DNA: TGTGCCAGCAGCTCGCCGGGACTAGCTGGAGATACGCAGTATTTT. Amino acids: CASSSPGLAGDTQYF. The chain recombines TRBV5-6 with TRBJ2-3; TRBD2 agrees at 9 bases. The junction had 7 bases not matched to a gene; V was cut back by 3 bases and J by 5 bases. This CDR3 has 15 residues. From germline, CDR1 is SGHDT and CDR2 YYEEEE.